A single sample is the source of the 7 T cell receptor beta chains below, sequenced in a study of blood T cell repertoires in COVID-19. The table came from immunoSEQ multiplex PCR; TCRdb's copy has only in-frame clones and leaves some out. The sample carries over 250,000 clones, 70% to 90% recorded once. The sequencing input was PBMCs or T cells enriched from blood (not recorded which). The receptors here all came from a woman aged 25 to 39 who had recovered from COVID-19.

J is TRBJ1-5 and V is TRBV30; the match to TRBD1 covers 7 bases. CDR1 GTSNPN and CDR2 SVGIG come from the germline V gene (reference sequence). Unmatched junction bases numbered 5, after V lost 5 bases and J lost 7 bases. CDR3 length: 12 amino acids. CDR3 sequence: CAWDDRAQPQHF. The CDR3 nucleotides read TGTGCCTGGGACGACAGGGCCCAGCCCCAGCATTTT.

The chain recombines TRBV30 with TRBJ2-7; 12 nucleotides match TRBD2. Germline values: CDR1 GTSNPN, CDR2 SVGIG (reference sequence). J gave up 2 bases and V 1 base, and 15 bases lay outside the gene matches. This CDR3 is 19 amino acids long. The CDR3 DNA is TGTGCCTGGAGTGCCCGACTAGCGGGGGTCCGCTCAAACCCCTACGAGCAGTACTTC. Translation: CAWSARLAGVRSNPYEQYF.

The rearrangement uses TRBV7-3 and TRBJ2-3; no clear D. Trimming removed 4 bases from V and 4 bases from J, with 6 bases in between. CDR1 and CDR2 (germline): SGHTA, FQGTGA. This CDR3 spans 12 amino acids. The CDR3 DNA reads as TGTGCCAGCAGCTCCTCCTCAGATACGCAGTATTTT. It encodes CASSSSSDTQYF.

The gene calls are TRBV12-3 or TRBV12-4 and TRBJ2-7, with 8 nucleotides matching TRBD2. The junction had 6 bases not matched to a gene; V was cut back by 7 bases and J by 7 bases. This CDR3 has 12 residues. The CDR3 nucleotides are TGTGCCAGCACCCGGAGCGGGGGTGAGCAGTACTTC. Protein sequence: CASTRSGGEQYF.

The V call is TRBV10-3, the J call TRBJ1-2, with 11 bases that match TRBD1. This CDR3 is built from 16 residues. Per the germline V gene, CDR1 is ENHRY and CDR2 is SYGVKD. The trim removed 3 bases at V and 1 base at J, leaving 4 bases unmatched. CDR3 in amino acids: CAISDGQGANNYGYTF. CDR3 nucleotide sequence: TGTGCCATCAGTGACGGACAGGGGGCAAATAACTATGGCTACACCTTC.

This clone was seen once. This rearrangement joins TRBV7-8 to TRBJ2-7; 8 bases are shared with TRBD2. From germline, CDR1 is SGHVS and CDR2 FQNEAQ. This CDR3 has 17 residues. V gave up 1 base and J gave up 2 bases; unmatched junction bases: 10. As DNA, the CDR3 is TGTGCCAGCAGCTTAGTCGGGGACCGGGGGGGACCCTACGAGCAGTACTTC. As protein: CASSLVGDRGGPYEQYF.

The chain recombines TRBV11-2 with TRBJ1-1; D unclear. The CDR3 is made up of 14 amino acids. Looked up from germline, CDR1 is SGHAT and CDR2 is FQNNGV. V was trimmed by 4 bases and J by 6 bases, leaving 15 bases between them. The CDR3: CASSSATRRAEAFF. As DNA, the CDR3 is TGTGCCAGCAGCTCCGCAACCCGCCGGGCTGAAGCTTTCTTT.